This entry features one TCR beta chain sequence. The sample belongs to a study of blood T cell repertoires in COVID-19. Background on the study: Sources were T cells, B-cell-depleted T cells, or PBMCs; the material itself was cDNA or gDNA.

Clones were read by immunoSEQ multiplex PCR, and TCRdb kept only the in-frame ones, dropping some. The sample holds around 220,000 clones; approximately 87% are singletons and the top ten take 2.2%. V gave up 5 bases and J gave up 8 bases; unmatched junction bases: 5. Germline V gene data show CDR1 as SGHTA and CDR2 as FQGNSA. There are 14 residues in the CDR3. The V gene is TRBV7-2, the J gene TRBJ1-4, with 10 bases matching TRBD1. The sequence was obtained from a woman aged 45-59 years with acute or convalescent COVID-19. The specimen was peripheral blood. CDR3: CASSRDRGGEKLFF. The CDR3 DNA is TGTGCCAGCAGCCGGGACAGGGGTGGGGAAAAACTGTTTTTT.